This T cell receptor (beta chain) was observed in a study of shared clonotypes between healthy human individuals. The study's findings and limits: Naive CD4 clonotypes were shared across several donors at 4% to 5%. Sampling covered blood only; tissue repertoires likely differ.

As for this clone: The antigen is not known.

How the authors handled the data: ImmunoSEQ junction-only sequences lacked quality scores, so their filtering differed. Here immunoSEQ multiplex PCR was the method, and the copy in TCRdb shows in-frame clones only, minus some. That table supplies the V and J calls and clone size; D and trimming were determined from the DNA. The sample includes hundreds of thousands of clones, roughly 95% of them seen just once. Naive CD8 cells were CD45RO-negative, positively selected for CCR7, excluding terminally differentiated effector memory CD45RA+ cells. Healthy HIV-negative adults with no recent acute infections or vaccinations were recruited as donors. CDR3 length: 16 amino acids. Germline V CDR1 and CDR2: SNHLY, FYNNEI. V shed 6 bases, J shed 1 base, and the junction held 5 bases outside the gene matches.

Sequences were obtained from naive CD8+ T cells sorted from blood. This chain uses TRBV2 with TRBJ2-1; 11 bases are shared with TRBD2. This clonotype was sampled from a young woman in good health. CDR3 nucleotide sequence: TGTGCCAGCAGCGTCGGGACTAGCGGATCCTACAATGAGCAGTTCTTC. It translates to CASSVGTSGSYNEQFF.